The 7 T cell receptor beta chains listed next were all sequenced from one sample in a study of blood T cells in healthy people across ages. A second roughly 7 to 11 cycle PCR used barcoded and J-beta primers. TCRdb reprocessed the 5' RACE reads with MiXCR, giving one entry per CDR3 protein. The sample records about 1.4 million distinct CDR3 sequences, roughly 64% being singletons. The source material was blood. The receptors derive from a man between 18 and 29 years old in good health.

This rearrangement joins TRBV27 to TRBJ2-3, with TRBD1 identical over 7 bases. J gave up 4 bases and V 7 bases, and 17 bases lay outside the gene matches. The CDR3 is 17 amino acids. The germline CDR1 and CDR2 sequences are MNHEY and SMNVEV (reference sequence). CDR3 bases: TGTGCCAGCAACCCCGGGACAGTAGTTCTGCGGGCAGATACGCAGTATTTT. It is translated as CASNPGTVVLRADTQYF.

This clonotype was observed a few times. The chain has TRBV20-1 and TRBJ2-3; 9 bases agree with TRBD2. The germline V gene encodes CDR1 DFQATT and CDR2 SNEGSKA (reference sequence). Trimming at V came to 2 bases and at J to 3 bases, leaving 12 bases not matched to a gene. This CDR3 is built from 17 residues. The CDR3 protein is CSARSHRRLAETDTQYF. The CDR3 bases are TGCAGTGCTAGAAGCCATAGGCGACTAGCGGAAACAGATACGCAGTATTTT.

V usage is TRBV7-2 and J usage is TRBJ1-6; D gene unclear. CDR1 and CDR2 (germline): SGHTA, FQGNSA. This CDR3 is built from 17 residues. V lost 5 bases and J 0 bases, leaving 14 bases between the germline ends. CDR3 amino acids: CASSRGGQSSYNSPLHF. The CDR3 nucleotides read TGTGCCAGCAGCCGGGGAGGGCAGAGCTCCTATAATTCACCCCTCCACTTT.

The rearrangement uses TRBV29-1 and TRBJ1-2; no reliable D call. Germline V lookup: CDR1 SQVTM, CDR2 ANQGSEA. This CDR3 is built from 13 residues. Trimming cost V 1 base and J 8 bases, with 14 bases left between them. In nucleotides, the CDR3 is TGCAGCGTTGAAGGCGATTTCGGCGAGGGCTACACCTTC. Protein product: CSVEGDFGEGYTF. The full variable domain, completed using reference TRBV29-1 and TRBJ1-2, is SAVISQKPSRDICQRGTSLTIQCQVDSQVTMMFWYRQQPGQSLTLIATANQGSEATYESGFVIDKFPISRPNLTFSTLTVSNMSPEDSSIYLCSVEGDFGEGYTFGSGTRLTVV.

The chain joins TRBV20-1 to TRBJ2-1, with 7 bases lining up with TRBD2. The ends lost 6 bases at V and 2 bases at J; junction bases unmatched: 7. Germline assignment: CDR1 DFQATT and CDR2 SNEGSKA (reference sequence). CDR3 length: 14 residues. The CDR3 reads CSAPMGGAYNEQFF. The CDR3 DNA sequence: TGCAGTGCCCCCATGGGGGGGGCCTACAATGAGCAGTTCTTC.

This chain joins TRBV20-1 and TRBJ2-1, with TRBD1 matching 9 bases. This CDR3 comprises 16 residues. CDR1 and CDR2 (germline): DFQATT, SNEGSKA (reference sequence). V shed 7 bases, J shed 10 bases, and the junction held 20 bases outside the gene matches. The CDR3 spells CSVFKLLGQGGKEQFF. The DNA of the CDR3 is TGCAGTGTGTTTAAGCTGCTGGGACAGGGTGGCAAGGAGCAGTTCTTC.

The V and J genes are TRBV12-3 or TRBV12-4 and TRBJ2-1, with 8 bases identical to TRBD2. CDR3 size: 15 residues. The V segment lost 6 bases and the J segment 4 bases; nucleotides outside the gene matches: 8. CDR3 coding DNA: TGTGCCAGCAGCCCAGCGCCTAGCGGGTACAATGAGCAGTTCTTC. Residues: CASSPAPSGYNEQFF.